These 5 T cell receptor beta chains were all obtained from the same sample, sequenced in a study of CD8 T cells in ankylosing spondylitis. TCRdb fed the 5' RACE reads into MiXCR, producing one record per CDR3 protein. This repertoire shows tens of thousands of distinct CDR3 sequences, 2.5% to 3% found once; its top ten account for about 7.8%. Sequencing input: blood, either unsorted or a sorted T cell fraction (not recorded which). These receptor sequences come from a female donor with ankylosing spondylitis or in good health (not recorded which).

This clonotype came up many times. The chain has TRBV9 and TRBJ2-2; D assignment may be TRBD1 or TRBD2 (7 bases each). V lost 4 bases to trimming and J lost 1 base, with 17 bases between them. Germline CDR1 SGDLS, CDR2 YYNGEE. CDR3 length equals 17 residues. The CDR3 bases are TGTGCCAGCAGCATCAGCGGGGCAGGGGGGAACACCGGGGAGCTGTTTTTT. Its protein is CASSISGAGGNTGELFF.

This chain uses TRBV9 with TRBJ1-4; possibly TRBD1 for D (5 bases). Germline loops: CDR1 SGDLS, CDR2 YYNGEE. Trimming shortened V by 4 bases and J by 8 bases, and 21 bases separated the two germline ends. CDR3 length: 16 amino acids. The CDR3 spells CASSPRGPTKEEKLFF. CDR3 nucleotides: TGTGCCAGCAGCCCCCGGGGCCCAACGAAGGAGGAAAAACTGTTTTTT.

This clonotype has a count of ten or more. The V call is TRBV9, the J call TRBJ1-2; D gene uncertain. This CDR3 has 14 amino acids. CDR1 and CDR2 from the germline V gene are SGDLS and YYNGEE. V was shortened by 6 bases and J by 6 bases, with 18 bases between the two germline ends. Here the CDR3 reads CASTQTALHHGYTF. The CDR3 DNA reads TGTGCCAGCACCCAGACGGCCCTACACCATGGCTACACCTTC. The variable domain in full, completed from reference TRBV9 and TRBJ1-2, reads DSGVTQTPKHLITATGQRVTLRCSPRSGDLSVYWYQQSLDQGLQFLIQYYNGEERAKGNILERFSAQQFPDLHSELNLSSLELGDSALYFCASTQTALHHGYTFGSGTRLTVV.

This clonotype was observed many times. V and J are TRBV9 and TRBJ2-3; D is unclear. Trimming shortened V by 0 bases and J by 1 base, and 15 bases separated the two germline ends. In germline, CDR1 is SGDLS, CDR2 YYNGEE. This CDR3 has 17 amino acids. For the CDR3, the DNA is TGTGCCAGCAGCGTAGCCCAAGGTGGTACACGCACAGATACGCAGTATTTT. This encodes CASSVAQGGTRTDTQYF.

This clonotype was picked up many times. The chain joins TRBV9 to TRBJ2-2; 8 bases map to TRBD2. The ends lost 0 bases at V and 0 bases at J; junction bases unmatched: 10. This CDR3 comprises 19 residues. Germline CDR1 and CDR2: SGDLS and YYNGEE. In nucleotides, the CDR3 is TGTGCCAGCAGCGTAGCAGCGGGGGTTACCCGGACGAACACCGGGGAGCTGTTTTTT. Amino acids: CASSVAAGVTRTNTGELFF.